This TCR beta chain stems from a study of blood T cell repertoires in COVID-19. The CDR3 extends over 14 amino acids. Germline V lookup: CDR1 SQVTM, CDR2 ANQGSEA. V lost 4 bases, J lost 2 bases, and 15 bases lay in between. Authors' data handling: Reference gene primer amplification gave nucleated cell count estimates. TCRdb keeps only in-frame clones here, not all; method: immunoSEQ multiplex PCR. The D gene and trimming were derived from the DNA, and the V and J assignments and clone size from that table. Here the sample spans tens of thousands of clones, nearly 90% being singletons. Sample: peripheral blood. This clonotype originated in a man aged 50 to 59 with active COVID-19. This chain connects TRBV29-1 to TRBJ2-7; possibly TRBD2 for D (7 bases). CDR3 residues: CSVGRGGRTYEQYF. The CDR3 coding sequence is TGCAGCGTTGGGAGGGGGGGAAGGACCTACGAGCAGTACTTC.